The present T cell receptor beta chain was sequenced within a study of early T cells in non-severe SARS-CoV-2 infection. Study-level results: Sequences matched to VDJdb favored anti-spike CD8 responses, while private and CD4 specificities were missed.

Attached unique molecular identifiers marked individual cDNA molecules. MiXCR, applied by TCRdb to the 5' RACE reads, yields one record per CDR3 protein. The table shows some 40,000 distinct CDR3 sequences, with around 5% occurring only once. At least ten counts were recorded for this clonotype. The antigen is not known. The CDR3 runs to 15 residues. V was pared by 6 bases and J by 9 bases, with 13 bases of the junction left unmatched. The V gene's germline CDR1 is MNHEY and CDR2 SVGAGI. The TCR originated in an adult who was a healthcare worker with PCR-confirmed SARS-CoV-2 infection or an uninfected control (not recorded which). V usage is TRBV6-5 and J usage is TRBJ2-4, with 8 bases fitting TRBD2. Sequenced material: whole blood. The CDR3 sequence is CASRPSGGTGPIQYF. In nucleotides, the CDR3 is TGTGCCAGCAGGCCCAGCGGGGGCACAGGACCCATTCAGTACTTC.